The following is a TCR beta chain sequence with its context. Per the germline V gene, CDR1 is LNHDA and CDR2 is SQIVND (reference sequence). CDR3 length equals 17 residues. Trimming took 6 bases from V and 4 from J, leaving 25 bases between them. TCRdb keeps only in-frame clones here, not all; method: immunoSEQ multiplex PCR. The table shows approximately 92,000 clones, with over 90% occurring only once. This sample is part of a study of control samples from healthy donors and cancer patients. Material for sequencing was blood. The clonotype originates from a woman in her twenties or thirties in good health. V gene TRBV19 combines with J gene TRBJ2-7; D may be TRBD1 or TRBD2 (5 bases each). This CDR3 reads CASRKRGGQRMEYEQYF. CDR3 DNA: TGTGCCAGTAGGAAGAGGGGCGGCCAGAGAATGGAGTACGAGCAGTACTTC.